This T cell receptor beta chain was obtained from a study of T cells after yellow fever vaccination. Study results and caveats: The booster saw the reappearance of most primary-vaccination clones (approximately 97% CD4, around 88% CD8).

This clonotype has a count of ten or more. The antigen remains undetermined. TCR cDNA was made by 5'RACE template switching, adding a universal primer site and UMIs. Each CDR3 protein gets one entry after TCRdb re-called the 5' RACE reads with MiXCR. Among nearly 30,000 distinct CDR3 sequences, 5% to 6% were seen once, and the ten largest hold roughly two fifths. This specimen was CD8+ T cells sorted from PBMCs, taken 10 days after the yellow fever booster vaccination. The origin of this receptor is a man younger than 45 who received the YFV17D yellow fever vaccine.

CDR3 nucleotide sequence: TGTGCCAGCAGTTTATGGCGGTTTACAGATACGCAGTATTTT. Translation: CASSLWRFTDTQYF. This chain joins TRBV12-3 or TRBV12-4 and TRBJ2-3; D ambiguous. The CDR3 length is 14 residues. V lost 2 bases, J lost 3 bases, and 9 bases lay in between.